The T cell receptor beta chain described here comes from a study of high-grade serous ovarian cancer treatment subgroups. Sequencing used immunoSEQ multiplex PCR; TCRdb keeps in-frame clones, though not all of them. This table holds roughly 15,000 clones, around 85% found once. General study points: Spatial context was lost because tumors were sequenced in bulk. Only CDR3 was analyzed; CDR1 and CDR2 were not.

Germline V gene data show CDR1 as SGHDT and CDR2 as YYEEEE. V dropped 0 bases and J dropped 8 bases, with 11 bases sitting between them. This CDR3 is built from 13 residues. Tumor tissue was taken before any definitive surgery or chemotherapy was given. This clone turned up a few times. Its antigen is not known. Sequencing used tumor tissue. The TCR originated in a human donor with high-grade serous ovarian cancer. V and J are TRBV5-6 and TRBJ1-2, with D possibly being TRBD1 (5 bases). CDR3 sequence: CASSLDYGTGYTF. In nucleotides, the CDR3 is TGTGCCAGCAGCTTGGACTACGGGACCGGCTACACCTTC.